This T cell receptor beta chain was documented in a study of T cell responses to AZD1222 COVID-19 vaccine. General observations from the study: Receipt of two AZD1222 doses was followed by a rise in Spike-specific TCR breadth and depth.

The protocol was immunoSEQ multiplex PCR, while the TCRdb copy is restricted to in-frame clones and leaves out a portion. The sample shows under 90,000 clones, about 80% of them seen only once. Of note for this clone: What it recognizes is unknown.

Germline V lookup: CDR1 MNHEY, CDR2 SMNVEV (reference sequence). The length of the CDR3 is 16 residues. The J segment lost 2 bases and the V segment lost 5 bases, leaving 10 bases of the junction unmatched. The source of this sequence is an adult who received the AZD1222 COVID-19 vaccine. This chain links TRBV27 with TRBJ2-7, with 9 bases lining up with TRBD2. The source was peripheral blood, collected 28 days after the second AZD1222 dose. The CDR3 coding sequence is TGTGCCAGCAGTCCTGCCGGTCTAGCGGGGACCTACGAGCAGTACTTC. This gives the protein CASSPAGLAGTYEQYF.